The clone carrying this T cell receptor (beta chain) turned up a few times. Its antigen remains unknown. This CDR3 comprises 18 residues. Between the trimmed V and J ends, which lost 0 bases and 0 bases, there was a span of 16 bases. Per the germline V gene, CDR1 is LGHNA and CDR2 is YNFKEQ. This sample is drawn from a study of beta chain features in type 1 diabetes. Study outcomes and limitations: Shorter TCRB CDR3s, moderately but significantly so, marked every one of the four CD4+ subsets in Type 1 diabetes patients.

The sequenced template was cDNA made from the entire isolated RNA. Data came from immunoSEQ multiplex PCR; TCRdb stores just in-frame clones and leaves some out. The sample holds 630,000 or so clones; more than 12% are singletons and the top ten take roughly 0.04%. The specimen sequenced was naive CD4+ T cells from blood. The chain recombines TRBV4-2 with TRBJ2-3; D unclear. The receptor comes from a man in his late teens or twenties with type 1 diabetes. The CDR3: CASSQDMSRPPSTDTQYF. The CDR3 DNA follows: TGTGCCAGCAGCCAAGATATGTCTCGGCCCCCCAGCACAGATACGCAGTATTTT.